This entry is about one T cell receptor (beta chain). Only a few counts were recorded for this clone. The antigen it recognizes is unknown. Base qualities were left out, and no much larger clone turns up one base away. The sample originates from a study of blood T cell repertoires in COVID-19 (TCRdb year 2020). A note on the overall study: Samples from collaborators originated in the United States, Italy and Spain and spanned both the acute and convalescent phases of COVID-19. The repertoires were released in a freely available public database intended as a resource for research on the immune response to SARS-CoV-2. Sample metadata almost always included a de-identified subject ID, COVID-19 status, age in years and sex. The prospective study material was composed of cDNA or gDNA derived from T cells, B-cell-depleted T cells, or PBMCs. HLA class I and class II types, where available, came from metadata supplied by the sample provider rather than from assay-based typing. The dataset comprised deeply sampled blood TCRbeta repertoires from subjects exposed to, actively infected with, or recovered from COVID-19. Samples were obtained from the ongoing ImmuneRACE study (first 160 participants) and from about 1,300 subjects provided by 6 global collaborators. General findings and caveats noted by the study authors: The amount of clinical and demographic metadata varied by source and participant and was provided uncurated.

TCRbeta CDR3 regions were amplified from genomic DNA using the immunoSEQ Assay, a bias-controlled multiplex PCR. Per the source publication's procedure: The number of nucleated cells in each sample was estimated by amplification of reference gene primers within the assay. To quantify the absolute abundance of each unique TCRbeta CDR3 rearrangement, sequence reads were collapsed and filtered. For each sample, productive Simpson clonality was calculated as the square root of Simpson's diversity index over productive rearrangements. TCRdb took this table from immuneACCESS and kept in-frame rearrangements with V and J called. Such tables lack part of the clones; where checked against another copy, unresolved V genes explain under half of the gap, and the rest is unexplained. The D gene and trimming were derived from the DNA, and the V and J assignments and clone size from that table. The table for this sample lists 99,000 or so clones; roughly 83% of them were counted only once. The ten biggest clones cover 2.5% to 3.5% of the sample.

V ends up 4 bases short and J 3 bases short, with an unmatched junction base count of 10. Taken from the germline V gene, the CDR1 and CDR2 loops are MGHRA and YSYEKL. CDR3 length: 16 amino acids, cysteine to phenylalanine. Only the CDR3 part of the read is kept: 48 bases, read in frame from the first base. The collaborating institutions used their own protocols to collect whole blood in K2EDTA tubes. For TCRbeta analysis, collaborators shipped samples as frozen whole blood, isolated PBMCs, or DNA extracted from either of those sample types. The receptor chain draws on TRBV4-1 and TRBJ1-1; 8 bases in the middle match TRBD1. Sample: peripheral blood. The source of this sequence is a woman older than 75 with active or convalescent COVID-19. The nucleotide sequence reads TGCGCCAGCAGCCCTCGACAGGGGAGGGCGTACACTGAAGCTTTCTTT. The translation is CASSPRQGRAYTEAFF.